This T cell receptor beta chain was identified during a study of blood T cell repertoires in COVID-19. Study overall: T cells, B-cell-depleted T cells, or PBMCs supplied cDNA or gDNA.

CDR3 length equals 12 residues. V gave up 1 base and J gave up 7 bases; unmatched junction bases: 0. Germline V gives CDR1 LGHDT, CDR2 YNNKEL (reference sequence). Source study methods: Nucleated cell number was recorded as an estimate derived from reference gene primer amplification. Some clones are missing from TCRdb's copy, which holds only in-frame ones; the method was immunoSEQ multiplex PCR. The D gene and trimming were derived from the DNA, and the V and J assignments and clone size from that table. The repertoire holds about 140,000 clones, with about 83% as singletons. The sequenced sample consisted of peripheral blood. This TCR derives from a woman between 40 and 55 years old with acute or convalescent COVID-19. This chain connects TRBV3-1 (or the pseudogene TRBV3-2) to TRBJ1-1, with TRBD1 matching over 7 bases. Written as DNA, the CDR3 is TGTGCCAGCAGCCAAGGGGACAGTGAAGCTTTCTTT. It encodes CASSQGDSEAFF.